What follows are 15 T cell receptor beta chains derived from one specimen sequenced in a study of cytomegalovirus exposure and HLA in healthy donors. 60 Vbeta and 13 Jbeta primers were used in PCR. TCRdb's table, derived via immunoSEQ multiplex PCR, lists solely in-frame clones and lacks some. The data hold about 140,000 clones, with around four fifths observed a single time. The sample was PBMCs. The receptors shown here come from a male donor in good health and CMV-seropositive.

The CDR3 reads CASTHREPRSGEKLFF. As DNA, the CDR3 is TGTGCCAGCACCCACCGCGAACCCCGGAGTGGTGAAAAACTGTTTTTT. The V and J genes are TRBV27 and TRBJ1-4; D uncertain. CDR1 MNHEY and CDR2 SMNVEV come from the germline V gene (reference sequence). The V end was cut by 7 bases, the J end by 7 bases, with 22 bases between. This CDR3 is built from 16 residues.

The V gene is TRBV2, the J gene TRBJ1-5, with D perhaps matching TRBD1 (5 bases). This CDR3 region has 16 residues. V was clipped by 2 bases and J by 7 bases, with 18 bases between them. Per germline, CDR1 SNHLY and CDR2 FYNNEI. CDR3 DNA: TGTGCCAGCAGTGAAAGATTTATCAGGGAACGCCAGCCCCAGCATTTT. It yields the protein CASSERFIRERQPQHF.

The chain has TRBV7-9 and TRBJ2-5; D gene ambiguous. V was cut by 1 base and J by 0 bases, with 6 bases left in between. This CDR3 comprises 14 residues. Germline-derived CDR1 and CDR2 are SEHNR and FQNEAQ (reference sequence). CDR3 bases: TGTGCCAGCAGCTTAGAACTTTACCAAGAGACCCAGTACTTC. Translated, it gives CASSLELYQETQYF.

The rearrangement uses TRBV4-2 and TRBJ2-3; TRBD2 matches at 12 bases. The CDR3 totals 17 residues. The junction had 6 bases not matched to a gene; V was cut back by 5 bases and J by 0 bases. Germline lookup yields CDR1 LGHNA and CDR2 YNFKEQ. Written as DNA, the CDR3 is TGTGCCAGCAGCTCACGGACTAGCGGGACCAGCACAGATACGCAGTATTTT. Its translation: CASSSRTSGTSTDTQYF.

V and J are TRBV27 and TRBJ2-7; TRBD1 agrees at 7 bases. Germline CDR1 and CDR2: MNHEY and SMNVEV (reference sequence). This CDR3 has 18 amino acids. With 5 bases clipped from V and 3 bases from J, the junction kept 19 bases outside the gene matches. The CDR3 nucleotides are TGTGCCAGCAGTCCCACCGGACAGGACGGCAATAGCGTCTACGAGCAGTACTTC. Its translation is CASSPTGQDGNSVYEQYF.

This chain links TRBV19 with TRBJ1-1, with D uncertain. V shed 7 bases and J shed 4 bases, with 13 bases lying between them. From germline, CDR1 is LNHDA and CDR2 SQIVND (reference sequence). CDR3 length equals 13 residues. The CDR3 spells CASKSGAPTEAFF. The CDR3 nucleotides are TGTGCCAGTAAATCCGGAGCCCCCACTGAAGCTTTCTTT.

This clone has a single count. CDR3 nucleotide sequence: TGTGCCACCAGCGAGACAGGATCCTACGAGCAGTACTTC. Its protein is CATSETGSYEQYF. The J gene is TRBJ2-5, the V gene TRBV15; TRBD1 is a possible D gene (6 bases). The J call is uncertain, as TRBJ2-7 better fits the DNA end. The CDR3 is 13 amino acids. Looked up from germline, CDR1 is LNHNV and CDR2 is YYDKDF (reference sequence).

The V and J genes are TRBV2 and TRBJ1-5; TRBD1 is a possible D gene (5 bases). With 3 bases removed from V and 6 bases from J, the gap between germline ends came to 12 bases. In germline, CDR1 is SNHLY, CDR2 FYNNEI. CDR3 size: 14 residues. The CDR3 DNA reads TGTGCCAGCAGTGATGGCAGGGTGGGTCAGCCCCAGCATTTT. Encoded protein: CASSDGRVGQPQHF.

The gene calls are TRBV6-5 and TRBJ1-6; a weak D match, TRBD1 (6 bases). V gave up 10 bases and J gave up 8 bases, with 15 bases separating them. The CDR3 is 13 amino acids. Germline-derived CDR1 and CDR2 are MNHEY and SVGAGI. CDR3 residues: CATQTGFDSPLHF. Written as DNA, the CDR3 is TGTGCCACCCAGACAGGATTTGATTCACCCCTCCACTTT.

This chain links TRBV13 with TRBJ2-3; 11 bases align to TRBD2. The length of the CDR3 is 17 residues. Germline loops: CDR1 PRHDT, CDR2 FYEKMQ (reference sequence). V shed 2 bases and J 0 bases; nucleotides not matched to a gene: 4. The CDR3 nucleotides read TGTGCCAGCAGCTTACAACTAGCGGGGGCGAGCACAGATACGCAGTATTTT. This sequence encodes CASSLQLAGASTDTQYF.

The CDR3 DNA follows: TGTGCCAGCAGCGTATTTTCTAGCGGGAACAATGAGCAGTTCTTC. Its protein is CASSVFSSGNNEQFF. The rearrangement links TRBV9 to TRBJ2-1; 9 bases agree with TRBD2. The V and J ends lost 1 base and 5 bases, in that order; junction bases with no gene match: 4. CDR1 is SGDLS, CDR2 YYNGEE, per germline. This CDR3 region has 15 residues.

The CDR3 is CASSRLAGGPGDTQYF. The CDR3 DNA reads as TGTGCCAGCAGCCGTCTGGCGGGAGGGCCGGGAGATACGCAGTATTTT. The chain joins TRBV7-2 to TRBJ2-3, with 9 positions matching TRBD2. This CDR3 region has 16 residues. V gave up 5 bases and J gave up 5 bases; unmatched junction bases: 11. Looked up from germline, CDR1 is SGHTA and CDR2 is FQGNSA.

This clone was counted between two and nine times. The J gene is TRBJ2-7, the V gene TRBV6-6; TRBD1 matches at 9 bases. The V gene's germline CDR1 is MNHNY and CDR2 SVGAGI (reference sequence). The V segment lost 6 bases and the J segment 1 base; nucleotides outside the gene matches: 10. CDR3 size: 16 residues. CDR3 in amino acids: CASSRTGVRGSYEQYF. CDR3 nucleotides: TGTGCCAGCAGCCGGACAGGGGTCCGAGGTTCCTACGAGCAGTACTTC.

This clone was detected a few times. J is TRBJ2-5 and V is TRBV13; TRBD1 aligns across 8 bases. Germline V lookup: CDR1 PRHDT, CDR2 FYEKMQ (reference sequence). V lost 5 bases to trimming and J lost 5 bases; unmatched junction nucleotides: 4. This CDR3 has 13 residues. CDR3 protein: CASSADREETQYF. The CDR3 DNA sequence: TGTGCCAGCAGCGCGGACAGGGAGGAGACCCAGTACTTC.

In the case of this clone: This sample also contains other DNA sequences that code for the same CDR3. The V call is TRBV6-5, the J call TRBJ2-1; TRBD2 agrees at 14 bases. Germline V lookup: CDR1 MNHEY, CDR2 SVGAGI. The CDR3 is made up of 14 amino acids. The junction had 5 bases not matched to a gene; V was cut back by 6 bases and J by 10 bases. The CDR3 DNA follows: TGTGCCAGCAGCCCGGGACTAGCGGGGGACGAGCAGTTCTTC. It translates to CASSPGLAGDEQFF.